This T cell receptor (beta chain) is from a study of T cells after yellow fever vaccination. In the study overall: For low cell numbers, libraries were made with SMART-Seq v4 Ultra Low Input. The study's findings and limits: The booster saw the reappearance of most primary-vaccination clones (approximately 97% CD4, roughly 87% CD8). A faster peak, day 5 versus 15, was reached by the weaker secondary response.

MiXCR, applied by TCRdb to the 5' RACE reads, yields one record per CDR3 protein. The sample contains 150,000 to 200,000 distinct CDR3 sequences, approximately 10% of which appear only once. Trimming removed 5 bases at V and 2 bases at J, with 10 bases between. Germline V CDR1 and CDR2: SGHTA, FQGNSA. This CDR3 is 13 amino acids long. This clonotype was recorded a few times. Its cognate antigen is unknown. Sequencing used CD8+ T cells sorted from PBMCs, obtained 15 days after the yellow fever booster vaccination. This clonotype originated in a man aged 18 to 30 who received the YFV17D yellow fever vaccine. This chain links TRBV7-2 with TRBJ2-7; a possible D gene is TRBD1 (5 bases). CDR3 DNA sequence: TGTGCCAGCAGCATACGACAGACCTACGAGCAGTACGTC. Protein sequence: CASSIRQTYEQYV.